The present entry profiles one T cell receptor (beta chain) with its context. What it binds is not known. This sample stems from a study of cytomegalovirus exposure and HLA in healthy donors. Study results and caveats: An analysis that was carried out later associated 15,000 to 20,000 TCR beta sequences with HLA alleles at 0.05 false discovery rate. Previously analyzed data showed that most TCR beta V segments were productive at a frequency of about 87% or about 30%. Later on, a genetic analysis was performed. It linked a missense variant in DCLRE1C with V- and J-gene trimming of TCR beta.

Primers included in the PCR were 60 Vbeta and 13 Jbeta primers. Generated by immunoSEQ multiplex PCR, the TCRdb table keeps only in-frame clones and is missing some. The data contain 150,000 to 200,000 clones, more than 65% of them seen just once; the ten biggest clones take up approximately 5.4%. The V end lost 5 bases, the J end lost 1 base, and 16 bases lay between the germline ends. Germline CDR1 reads MNHEY; CDR2 reads SMNVEV (reference sequence). This CDR3 is built from 16 residues. Each donor was nominally healthy when sampled (though unrecorded immune exposures were likely). Material: PBMCs. The J gene is TRBJ2-3, the V gene TRBV27; weak D call: TRBD1 (5 bases). The TCR originated in a woman aged 25 to 39 in good health and CMV-seropositive. The DNA of the CDR3 is TGTGCCAGCAGTCCCTGGGGCACCCGAGGCACAGATACGCAGTATTTT. Protein product: CASSPWGTRGTDTQYF.